The 22 T cell receptor beta chains reported below all come from one sample, sequenced in a study of blood T cell repertoires in COVID-19. Sequenced by immunoSEQ multiplex PCR; TCRdb stores in-frame clones only, minus some. The repertoire holds under 95,000 clones, with roughly 84% as singletons. The specimen was peripheral blood. These receptors all come from a man between 65 and 85 years old with acute or convalescent COVID-19.

The chain is built from TRBV2 and TRBJ2-1, with 8 bases that match TRBD2. V was clipped by 1 base and J by 4 bases; unmatched bases: 3. The CDR3 has 15 residues. Germline CDR1 and CDR2: SNHLY and FYNNEI. This CDR3 is CASSEDGGGYNEQFF. CDR3 nucleotide sequence: TGTGCCAGCAGTGAAGATGGCGGGGGGTACAATGAGCAGTTCTTC.

The genes are TRBV7-3 and TRBJ2-5, with TRBD1 matching over 12 bases. Losses at the gene ends were 5 bases for V and 5 bases for J; bases not matched to a gene: 12. This CDR3 contains 17 residues. Germline CDR1 is SGHTA and CDR2 is FQGTGA. CDR3 region: CASSPTGTGGARETQYF. The CDR3 DNA is TGTGCCAGCAGCCCTACCGGGACAGGGGGCGCAAGGGAGACCCAGTACTTC.

J is TRBJ1-3 and V is TRBV7-8; possibly TRBD1 for D (5 bases). The CDR3 runs 14 residues. CDR1 is SGHVS and CDR2 is FQNEAQ in the germline V gene. V gave up 5 bases and J gave up 3 bases, with 11 bases separating them. Here the CDR3 reads CASSLRDFGNTIYF. The CDR3 bases are TGTGCCAGCAGCCTCAGGGACTTTGGAAACACCATATATTTT.

The chain's CDR3 is CATQVRNTGELFF. CDR3 coding DNA: TGTGCCACCCAGGTGCGGAACACCGGGGAGCTGTTTTTT. The J gene is TRBJ2-2, the V gene TRBV2; no definite D call. Germline lookup yields CDR1 SNHLY and CDR2 FYNNEI. The CDR3 is made up of 13 amino acids. V was trimmed by 10 bases and J by 1 base, leaving 10 bases between them. Based on the CDR3 plus reference TRBV2 and TRBJ2-2, the full variable domain is EPEVTQTPSHQVTQMGQEVILRCVPISNHLYFYWYRQILGQKVEFLVSFYNNEISEKSEIFDDQFSVERPDGSNFTLKIRSTKLEDSAMYFCATQVRNTGELFFGEGSRLTVL.

V gene TRBV5-1 combines with J gene TRBJ2-1; D perhaps matches TRBD2 (5 bases). CDR1 and CDR2 (germline): SGHRS, YFSETQ. Trimming left V 2 bases short and J 2 bases short, with 8 bases between. CDR3 length: 14 amino acids. CDR3 in DNA: TGCGCCAGCAGCTTCAGCGGTACCTACAATGAGCAGTTCTTC. It specifies CASSFSGTYNEQFF. Filled out from reference TRBV5-1 and TRBJ2-1, the complete variable domain reads KAGVTQTPRYLIKTRGQQVTLSCSPISGHRSVSWYQQTPGQGLQFLFEYFSETQRNKGNFPGRFSGRQFSNSRSEMNVSTLELGDSALYLCASSFSGTYNEQFFGPGTRLTVL.

The chain couples TRBV5-6 to TRBJ2-2; TRBD2 agrees at 8 bases. The CDR3 is made up of 16 amino acids. Germline lookup yields CDR1 SGHDT and CDR2 YYEEEE. The V and J ends lost 4 bases and 7 bases, in that order; junction bases with no gene match: 12. This CDR3 reads CASSPLSGGAGGELFF. The CDR3 nucleotides read TGTGCCAGCAGCCCCCTGTCGGGGGGGGCAGGCGGGGAGCTGTTTTTT.

The V call is TRBV19, the J call TRBJ1-5; 7 bases fit TRBD1. This CDR3 has 13 residues. CDR1 and CDR2 from the germline V gene are LNHDA and SQIVND (reference sequence). V was pared by 3 bases and J by 7 bases, with 3 bases of the junction left unmatched. This CDR3 is CASSISRGQPQHF. The CDR3 DNA reads TGTGCCAGTAGTATTAGCAGGGGGCAGCCCCAGCATTTT.

J is TRBJ2-7 and V is TRBV6-6, with D perhaps TRBD1 (10 bases). The CDR3 covers 23 residues. V lost 5 bases and J lost 0, with 38 bases in between. Germline V CDR1 and CDR2: MNHNY, SVGAGI (reference sequence). In DNA form, the CDR3 reads TGTGCCAGCAGTCAAAACGGCGGGGGGGAACCCGGGACAGGGGCTCCCCTCTCCTACGAGCAGTACGTC. It specifies CASSQNGGGEPGTGAPLSYEQYV.

This clone appeared once. This chain links TRBV4-1 with TRBJ1-2; D uncertain. This CDR3 has 15 residues. CDR1 is MGHRA and CDR2 is YSYEKL in the germline V gene. The germline V and J ends were trimmed by 3 bases and 0 bases, with 11 bases remaining between them. CDR3 nucleotides: TGCGCCAGCAGCCAGTTACTCTCTTCTAACTATGGCTACACCTTC. Translating gives CASSQLLSSNYGYTF.

V and J are TRBV6-2 or TRBV6-3 and TRBJ2-2, with D possibly being TRBD2 (6 bases). This CDR3 comprises 16 residues. Germline assignment: CDR1 MNHEY and CDR2 SVGEGT. Trimming pared 2 bases from V and 5 bases from J, leaving 15 bases between. The CDR3 DNA reads TGTGCCAGCAGTTACGGGGGGAAAGTATGGACCGGGGAGCTGTTTTTT. This translates into CASSYGGKVWTGELFF.

J is TRBJ2-1 and V is TRBV7-9, with D possibly matching TRBD1 (6 bases). The CDR3 loop spans 16 amino acids. In germline, CDR1 is SEHNR, CDR2 FQNEAQ (reference sequence). V was clipped by 5 bases and J by 0 bases, with 14 bases between them. The CDR3: CASSIGQMSSYNEQFF. The CDR3 bases are TGTGCCAGCAGCATAGGACAGATGAGCTCCTACAATGAGCAGTTCTTC.

The genes are TRBV6-6 and TRBJ2-7; a weak D match, TRBD1 (5 bases). This CDR3 region has 14 residues. Germline V gene data show CDR1 as MNHNY and CDR2 as SVGAGI (reference sequence). V lost 5 bases and J 5 bases, leaving 16 bases between the germline ends. CDR3 in amino acids: CASSGRGKGDEQYF. The CDR3 DNA sequence: TGTGCCAGCAGTGGAAGGGGAAAAGGCGACGAGCAGTACTTC.

The table lists this clone with a few counts. V usage is TRBV3-1 (or the pseudogene TRBV3-2) and J usage is TRBJ2-5; 9 nucleotides agree with TRBD2. This CDR3 region has 16 residues. Losses at the gene ends were 0 bases for V and 4 bases for J; bases not matched to a gene: 6. The germline V gene encodes CDR1 LGHDT and CDR2 YNNKEL (reference sequence). For the CDR3, the DNA is TGTGCCAGCAGCCAAGATGGGCGGGGGGGCGCAGAGACCCAGTACTTC. Amino acids: CASSQDGRGGAETQYF.

This chain uses TRBV4-2 with TRBJ2-3; 10 bases agree with TRBD2. CDR1 is LGHNA and CDR2 is YNFKEQ in the germline V gene. The CDR3 length is 15 residues. Germline trimming cut 4 bases from V and 2 bases from J; bases unmatched to any gene: 3. This CDR3 reads CASSPLAGPTDTQYF. CDR3 bases: TGTGCCAGCAGCCCACTAGCGGGGCCCACAGATACGCAGTATTTT.

The CDR3 DNA follows: TGTGCCAGCAGGGCTAGCGGGGGAAATGAGCAGTTCTTC. This codes for CASRASGGNEQFF. The rearrangement links TRBV2 to TRBJ2-1; 10 bases map to TRBD2. The CDR3 loop spans 13 amino acids. Germline V CDR1 and CDR2: SNHLY, FYNNEI. V trimming: 6 bases; J trimming: 7 bases; junction bases outside the gene matches: 3.

This chain links TRBV30 with TRBJ2-7; tentatively, D is TRBD1 (5 bases). The CDR3 length is 14 residues. Trimming left V 0 bases short and J 2 bases short, with 11 bases between. From germline, CDR1 is GTSNPN and CDR2 SVGIG (reference sequence). The CDR3 sequence: CAWSVFAGTYEQYF. CDR3 coding DNA: TGTGCCTGGAGTGTATTCGCAGGGACCTACGAGCAGTACTTC.

The chain joins TRBV5-6 to TRBJ1-2; no firm D call. The germline V gene has CDR1 SGHDT and CDR2 YYEEEE. The CDR3 extends over 11 amino acids. The V end lost 4 bases, the J end lost 7 bases, and 8 bases lay between the germline ends. In DNA form, the CDR3 reads TGTGCCAGCAGCGTCTACAGTGGCTACACCTTC. Protein sequence: CASSVYSGYTF.

J is TRBJ2-1 and V is TRBV27; 8 bases agree with TRBD1. The V gene's germline CDR1 is MNHEY and CDR2 SMNVEV (reference sequence). With 2 bases clipped from V and 8 bases from J, the junction kept 8 bases outside the gene matches. The CDR3 extends over 15 amino acids. As DNA, the CDR3 is TGTGCCAGCAGTTTAAGGACAGGGTTATTGGATGAGCAGTTCTTC. Its translation is CASSLRTGLLDEQFF.

This clone appeared once. A read error may produce the germline difference seen at one junction end. The same CDR3 is also encoded by other DNA sequences in this sample. The V call is TRBV18, the J call TRBJ1-5, with 7 nucleotides matching TRBD1. CDR3 length equals 14 residues. CDR1 is KGHSH and CDR2 is LQKENI in the germline V gene. The CDR3 sequence is CASSPAGGSQPQHF. CDR3 coding DNA: TGTGCTAGCTCGCCCGCAGGGGGTAGTCAGCCCCAGCATTTT.

The chain uses TRBV11-3 and TRBJ2-1, with 8 positions matching TRBD1. With 4 bases clipped from V and 6 bases from J, the junction kept 5 bases outside the gene matches. The CDR3 totals 14 residues. The germline CDR1 and CDR2 sequences are SGHNT and YENEEA. The CDR3 loop is CASSSGGVSNEQFF. CDR3 nucleotide sequence: TGTGCCAGCAGCTCAGGGGGCGTTTCCAATGAGCAGTTCTTC. Drawing the rest from reference TRBV11-3 and TRBJ2-1, the complete variable domain is EAGVVQSPRYKIIEKKQPVAFWCNPISGHNTLYWYLQNLGQGPELLIRYENEEAVDDSQLPKDRFSAERLKGVDSTLKIQPAELGDSAVYLCASSSGGVSNEQFFGPGTRLTVL.

The chain carries TRBV5-1 and TRBJ1-3; weak D call: TRBD1 (5 bases). Trimming removed 6 bases from V and 0 bases from J, with 10 bases in between. There are 14 residues in the CDR3. CDR1 and CDR2 (germline): SGHRS, YFSETQ. The CDR3 loop is CASNPGGSGNTIYF. The CDR3 region has the DNA TGCGCCAGCAACCCGGGGGGCTCTGGAAACACCATATATTTT.

The V call is TRBV18, the J call TRBJ2-7, with D perhaps matching TRBD2 (6 bases). Germline V lookup: CDR1 KGHSH, CDR2 LQKENI. V dropped 1 base and J dropped 0 bases, with 7 bases sitting between them. This CDR3 has 14 amino acids. CDR3 sequence (DNA): TGTGCCAGCTCACCACAGGACTACTCCTACGAGCAGTACTTC. Protein sequence: CASSPQDYSYEQYF.